One T cell receptor beta chain is described in this entry. Its antigen remains undetermined. Base qualities are missing; no much larger clone stands one base away. Systemically healthy Caucasian individuals from Russia, 39 in total and aged roughly 6 to 100 years, were included as donors. Approximately 9 milliliters of peripheral blood were collected from each donor into EDTA-treated Vacutainer tubes. Ficoll-Paque density-gradient centrifugation was used to isolate PBMCs, with at least 6 million per sample. Total RNA, at least 5 micrograms per sample, was extracted from PBMCs with Trizol reagent. For every donor, flow cytometry on a PBMC aliquot measured the percentage of naive CD45RAhigh/CD27high T cells. This entry comes from a study of blood T cells in healthy people across ages (dated by TCRdb to 2013 to 2016). Notes on the research overall: Template switching captured roughly one uniquely barcoded TCR beta cDNA molecule per two T cells in model experiments. To avoid experimental bias, donors of different ages were distributed randomly across sequencing lanes. Donors were grouped into four age groups: young (average approximately 15 years), middle-aged (about 40), aged (62) and long-lived (around 82). Two additional independent replicas of 1 million unique cDNA reads from the same blood draw were analyzed for two donors (one aged 18 to 30 and one aged 80 or older). Age-related changes in TCR beta repertoire diversity were measured in the study by deep sequencing normalized with unique cDNA molecular identifiers.

Libraries came from 5' RACE. The sample was run on an Illumina HiSeq 2500. The second PCR ran for about 6 to 11 cycles and used a J-beta primer mix along with a sample-barcoded 5' primer. A template-switch 5' adaptor carrying 12 random nucleotides introduced a unique molecular identifier onto each TCR beta cDNA molecule. Each sample yielded at least 3 million CDR3-containing paired-end reads. First-strand cDNA was synthesized from all RNA with the Mint cDNA synthesis kit, primed by a TRBC-specific oligonucleotide. Following uracil-DNA glycosylase treatment, all cDNA underwent a first 18-cycle PCR with the universal primers M1SS and BC2_uni_R. The authors processed their data as follows. For normalization, 1 million high-quality reads were randomly selected from each sample, with every read carrying a distinct molecular identifier. Instead of being binned into consensus sequences, reads with shared molecular identifiers were discarded. MiTCR, with a Q25 quality threshold and the strictest error-elimination algorithm, was used for CDR3 identification, clonotype clustering and error correction. A nonparametric unseen species model with Euler transformation was used to estimate a lower bound on total TCR beta diversity. TCRdb trimmed the raw reads at Q25, called clones with MiXCR and kept productive beta chains. Each CDR3 protein appears once, grouped with its most common genes and DNA. These V and J calls derive from TCRdb rather than the authors' analysis. The sample data list about 1.6 million distinct CDR3 sequences, and about 35% of these were observed just once. The ten largest clones take up approximately 10% of the sample.

Study-wide conclusions, independent of this receptor: Bulk unsorted PBMC profiling prevented conclusive comparison of naive and antigen-experienced compartments. Observed TCR beta diversity correlated strongly with the percentage of naive T cells measured by flow cytometry. Estimates of total diversity from one million sequenced T cells were regarded as lower bounds and underestimates. Compared with the aged group, the long-lived group had more naive CD4+ T cells, fewer expanded clones and increased TCR diversity, suggesting age selection. The CMV infection status of donors was not known, potentially confounding age-related changes in expanded clonotypes. As age increased, observed TCR beta diversity per million T cells dropped in a roughly linear way, and a significant reduction was already evident by age 40.

Sequenced material: blood. This TCR came from a woman aged 25 to 39 in good health.

The DNA sequence is TGTGCCAGCAGTGAGGCGATAAATCAGCCCCAGCATTTT. Translated, it gives CASSEAINQPQHF. The chain employs TRBV2 and TRBJ1-5; the D gene is unclear. V is pared back by 3 bases and J by 4 bases, with 7 bases lying between the germline termini. Via the germline V gene, CDR1 is SNHLY and CDR2 FYNNEI. The CDR3 contains 13 residues, cysteine and phenylalanine counted. Just CDR3 DNA is preserved here, 39 bases in frame from base 1.